This T cell receptor beta chain was captured in a study of T cell responses to AZD1222 COVID-19 vaccine. Here immunoSEQ multiplex PCR was the method, and the copy in TCRdb shows in-frame clones only, minus some. The table has more than 150,000 clones, about 87% seen once. This receptor was identified in an adult in good health. The sequencing here drew on peripheral blood, taken on day 0 of AZD1222 vaccination.

For the CDR3, the DNA is TGTGCCAGCAGCCCCCAGGGAGCTAATGAAAAACTGTTTTTT. Translating it yields CASSPQGANEKLFF. This rearrangement joins TRBV6-5 to TRBJ1-4; D is perhaps TRBD1 (5 bases). The CDR3 totals 14 residues. V was cut by 6 bases and J by 3 bases, with 11 bases left in between. The germline V gene has CDR1 MNHEY and CDR2 SVGAGI.